The rows below give T cell receptor beta chains drawn from one sample of a study of T-cell reconstitution after alpha-beta-depleted transplantation in children. TCRdb reprocessed the PCR reads with MiXCR, giving one entry per CDR3 protein. The sample consists of fewer than 120,000 distinct CDR3 sequences, 10% of them appearing once. This material consisted of PBMCs from the stem cell graft donor, taken from the stem cell graft. These receptors were obtained from a human donor who donated a stem cell graft to a child with acute lymphoblastic leukemia. Each CDR3 is given with its conserved first and last residue. A D gene is named only where the DNA matches it firmly. Where a row states a size, it is once, few, many or the class of an expanded clone; other rows omit it.

v_gene	j_gene	abundance	d_gene	CDR3nt	CDR3aa
TRBV12-3/TRBV12-4	TRBJ2-7	many	NA	TGTGCCAGCAGTTCGGGTCTAATAGGGGACGAGCAGTACTTC	CASSSGLIGDEQYF
TRBV20-1	TRBJ2-3	many	NA	TGCAGTGCTAGAGATGGGGGCACGCAGTATTTT	CSARDGGTQYF
TRBV20-1	TRBJ2-1	many	NA	TGCAGTGCTAGTACGTACGGGAGTGCCTACAATGAGCAGTTCTTC	CSASTYGSAYNEQFF
TRBV7-2	TRBJ2-3	many	TRBD2	TGTGCCAGCAGCTTAATAGCGGGGGGTAGCACAGATACGCAGTATTTT	CASSLIAGGSTDTQYF
TRBV27	TRBJ1-3	many	TRBD1	TGTGCCAGCCACGCCGGGACAGGGAGCGTCTCTGGAAACACCATATATTTT	CASHAGTGSVSGNTIYF
TRBV12-3/TRBV12-4	TRBJ2-5	many	TRBD1	TGTGCCAGCAGTTTCGGGACAGGGGGTCGAGAGACCCAGTACTTC	CASSFGTGGRETQYF
TRBV20-1	TRBJ1-6	many	NA	TGCAGCCTCAGGGTCAGAGGAGAAAATTCACCCCTCCACTTT	CSLRVRGENSPLHF
TRBV6-2/TRBV6-3	TRBJ1-3	many	TRBD1	TGTGCCAGCAGTTACGGCAGGGGGTTCTCTGGAAACACCATATATTTT	CASSYGRGFSGNTIYF
TRBV20-1	TRBJ2-7	many	TRBD1	TGCAGTGCTAGCAGGGACAGCTCCTACGAGCAGTACTTC	CSASRDSSYEQYF
TRBV20-1	TRBJ2-2	NA	NA	TGCAGTGCCATCCCACTAGTTAGCGGCACCGGGGAGCTGTTTTTT	CSAIPLVSGTGELFF
TRBV5-1	TRBJ2-3	many	TRBD1	TGCGCCAGCAGCTTGGATTCCCCGACAGGGGAAGATTGGAACCCACATCCAGATACGCAGTATTTT	CASSLDSPTGEDWNPHPDTQYF
TRBV27	TRBJ2-1	many	NA	NA	CAVGQGAFFFF
TRBV18	TRBJ2-3	many	NA	TGTGCCAGCTCACCAGGGGTGAGCGGTAGCACAGATACGCAGTATTTT	CASSPGVSGSTDTQYF
TRBV7-6	TRBJ2-5	NA	NA	TGTGCCAGCAGCTTAGTGGTCGAAGAAGAGACCCAGTACTTC	CASSLVVEEETQYF
TRBV20-1	TRBJ1-6	many	NA	TGCAGTGCTAGAGATAACGGCATCAGTTCCTCGAATTCACCCCTCCACTTT	CSARDNGISSSNSPLHF
TRBV7-6	TRBJ2-7	many	TRBD2	TGTGCCAGCAGTCCACTAGCGGGAGATTCCGAGCAGTACTTC	CASSPLAGDSEQYF
TRBV6-5	TRBJ2-4	many	NA	TGTGCCAGCAGCCGCTGGGAGGGGGCCAGGAACATTCAGTACTTC	CASSRWEGARNIQYF
TRBV20-1	TRBJ2-3	many	NA	TGCAGTACTGCTTATTCTCCGCAGGGGGGGAGGATGAGTTGGACAGATACGCAGTATTTT	CSTAYSPQGGRMSWTDTQYF
TRBV5-1	TRBJ1-1	many	NA	TGCGCCAGCAGCTTGGGAATCAGCAACACTGAAGCTTTCTTT	CASSLGISNTEAFF
TRBV5-5	TRBJ1-3	many	NA	TGTGCCAGCAGCTTGGGACAGAGCTCTGGAAACACCATATATTTT	CASSLGQSSGNTIYF
TRBV12-3/TRBV12-4	TRBJ1-1	many	TRBD1	TGTGCCAGCACCAACAGGGGGAACACTGAAGCTTTCTTT	CASTNRGNTEAFF
TRBV29-1	TRBJ2-2	many	NA	TGCAGCGTTGAAGGACTATCGAACACCGGGGAGCTGTTTTTT	CSVEGLSNTGELFF
TRBV7-9	TRBJ2-7	many	NA	TGTGCCAGCAGCTCACCGGGACACATCATCTACGAGCAGTACTTC	CASSSPGHIIYEQYF
TRBV5-1	TRBJ2-3	many	NA	TGCGCCAGCAGCTTGGCTAACACAGATACGCAGTATTTT	CASSLANTDTQYF
TRBV12-3/TRBV12-4	TRBJ2-7	many	NA	TGTGCCAGCACCTCGACAGAGCTCTCCTACGAGCAGTACTTC	CASTSTELSYEQYF
TRBV6-5	TRBJ2-2	many	TRBD2	TGTGCCAGCGGGGCGCGGGGGACCGGGGAGCTGTTTTTT	CASGARGTGELFF
TRBV10-3	TRBJ1-5	many	NA	TGTGCCAGCAGTGAGTCGCGGGCAGGTTGGAACTTAGAGCCCCAGCATTTT	CASSESRAGWNLEPQHF
TRBV30	TRBJ1-1	NA	NA	TGTGCCTGGAGGTCGGGGTTTGATGAAGCTTTCTTT	CAWRSGFDEAFF
TRBV4-3	TRBJ1-6	NA	NA	TGCGCCAGCAGCCAAGAAGGGTCAGGGTACAGCTCACCCCTCCACTTT	CASSQEGSGYSSPLHF
TRBV30	TRBJ2-7	NA	TRBD1	TGTGCCTGGAGTTGGGGACAGAGCTACGAGCAGTACTTC	CAWSWGQSYEQYF
TRBV20-1	TRBJ1-2	many	TRBD1	TGCAGTGCTAGTAACCGGGACAGGGGGGTAGCTAACTATGGCTACACCTTC	CSASNRDRGVANYGYTF
TRBV20-1	TRBJ2-1	NA	NA	TGCAGTGCTAGAGATTTATCCCGCGAGATGGACAATGAGCAGTTCTTC	CSARDLSREMDNEQFF
TRBV7-9	TRBJ2-1	many	NA	TGTGCCAGCAGCTTAGACCCGAGCTCCTACAATGAGCAGTTCTTC	CASSLDPSSYNEQFF
TRBV30	TRBJ1-2	NA	NA	TGTGCCTGGAAGATTCCGGGACACAACAACTATGGCTACACCTTC	CAWKIPGHNNYGYTF
TRBV6-5	TRBJ2-7	many	TRBD1	TGTGCCAGCAGTTGGGACAGGGGGCGCTTCGAGCAGTACTTC	CASSWDRGRFEQYF
TRBV18	TRBJ1-1	many	NA	TGTGCCAGCTCACCACTTCCCAGGGGCGGGGAAGCTTTCTTT	CASSPLPRGGEAFF
TRBV3-1	TRBJ2-5	many	TRBD2	TGTGCCACCTCCGCTAGCGGGGTGGTGGAGACCCAGTACTTC	CATSASGVVETQYF
TRBV6-5	TRBJ1-2	many	TRBD1	TGTGCCAGCAGTCCACCTAGGACGGGACAGAGGAACTATGGCTACACCTTC	CASSPPRTGQRNYGYTF
TRBV5-5	TRBJ2-2	many	TRBD2	TGTGCCAGCAGCTTCACGGGGGGGGACACCGGGGAGCTGTTTTTT	CASSFTGGDTGELFF
TRBV19	TRBJ1-5	many	NA	TGTGCCAGTAGGGACAGTCTCCGGCGCAATCAGCCCCAGCATTTT	CASRDSLRRNQPQHF
TRBV20-1	TRBJ2-1	many	TRBD2	TGCAGTGCTTTAGAACGGACTAGCGGGACGTACAATGAGCAGTTCTTC	CSALERTSGTYNEQFF
TRBV7-3	TRBJ2-1	NA	TRBD1	TGTGCCAGCAGCCCAACCGGGACAGGGGGTCACAATGAGCAGTTCTTC	CASSPTGTGGHNEQFF
TRBV20-1	TRBJ2-7	many	TRBD1	TGCAGTGCTACCGGGACAGCGTTCTACGAGCAGTACTTC	CSATGTAFYEQYF
TRBV20-1	TRBJ2-3	few	NA	TGCAGTGCTATCCTCGGGTCTAGCACAGATACGCAGTATTTT	CSAILGSSTDTQYF
TRBV12-3/TRBV12-4	TRBJ1-1	many	NA	TGTGCCAGCAGTCCCCGCCGGGGGGCTGAGGCTGAAGCTTTCTTT	CASSPRRGAEAEAFF
TRBV12-3/TRBV12-4	TRBJ1-2	many	NA	TGTGCCAGCAGTTTATGGTCTGGGGGGGCGGACTACACCTTC	CASSLWSGGADYTF
TRBV29-1	TRBJ1-2	NA	NA	TGCAGCGTCGTCGACAGGACTTATGGCTACACCTTC	CSVVDRTYGYTF
TRBV7-2	TRBJ1-6	few	TRBD1	TGTGCCAGCAAACCGGCGGGGACAGCGAGTATGGGCCTCCACTTT	CASKPAGTASMGLHF